A single sample is the source of the 4 T cell receptor beta chains below, sequenced in a study of cytomegalovirus exposure and HLA in healthy donors. The PCR was carried out with 60 Vbeta primers and 13 Jbeta primers. TCRdb keeps only in-frame clones here, not all; method: immunoSEQ multiplex PCR. The sample gives about 160,000 clones, approximately 90% of which show up once; 0.7% to 1% is in the top ten. The sequencing sample was made of PBMCs. These receptors were taken from a woman aged 25 to 39 in good health and CMV-seronegative.

This clone was seen a single time. The CDR3 DNA is TGTGCCAGCAGTTCCACAGGGGACGAGCAGTACTTC. Protein product: CASSSTGDEQYF. The rearrangement uses TRBV28 and TRBJ2-7; 7 nucleotides align to TRBD1. Germline loops: CDR1 MDHEN, CDR2 SYDVKM. Unmatched junction bases numbered 2, after V lost 4 bases and J lost 5 bases. The CDR3 covers 12 residues.

This clone was found a few times. This chain joins TRBV5-4 and TRBJ1-2, with 8 bases fitting TRBD1. Germline CDR1 reads SGHNT; CDR2 reads YYREEE (reference sequence). CDR3 length: 15 residues. Trimming cost V 0 bases and J 8 bases; bases outside gene matches: 9. This CDR3 is CASSLEAGGLPGYTF. For the CDR3, the DNA is TGTGCCAGCAGCTTGGAAGCAGGGGGCCTCCCCGGCTACACCTTC.

Here the CDR3 DNA reads TGTGCCAGCAGTGAAGATAGCGGGAGGGCCCAAGAGACCCAGTACTTC. Translated, it gives CASSEDSGRAQETQYF. V is TRBV2 and J is TRBJ2-5; the match to TRBD2 covers 11 bases. The CDR3 runs 16 residues. Germline assignment: CDR1 SNHLY and CDR2 FYNNEI. Losses at the gene ends were 1 base for V and 1 base for J; bases not matched to a gene: 2.

The V gene is TRBV19, the J gene TRBJ1-1; D gene ambiguous. Germline V gene data show CDR1 as LNHDA and CDR2 as SQIVND (reference sequence). V shed 3 bases and J shed 4 bases, with 12 bases lying between them. The CDR3 has 14 amino acids. Here the CDR3 reads CASSISGPRTEAFF. CDR3 DNA sequence: TGTGCCAGTAGTATTTCCGGTCCTCGCACTGAAGCTTTCTTT.